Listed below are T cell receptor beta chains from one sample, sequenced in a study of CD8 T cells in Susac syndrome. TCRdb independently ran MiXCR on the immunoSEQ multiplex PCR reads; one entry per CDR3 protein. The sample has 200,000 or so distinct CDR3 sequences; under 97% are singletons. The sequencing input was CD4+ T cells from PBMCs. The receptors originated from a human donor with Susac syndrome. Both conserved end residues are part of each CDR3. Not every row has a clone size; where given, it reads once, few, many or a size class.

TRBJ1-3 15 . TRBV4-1 CASSLTPGLGNTIYF
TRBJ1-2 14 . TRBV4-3 CASSQVAGAGGYTF
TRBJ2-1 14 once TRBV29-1 CSGHSDSSYNEQFF
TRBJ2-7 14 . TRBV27 CASRNAGGSYEQYF
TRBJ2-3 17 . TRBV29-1 CSVEILHIGVGPDTQYF
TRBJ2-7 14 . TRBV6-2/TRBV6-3 CASIQGGKVYEQYF
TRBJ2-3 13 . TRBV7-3 CASSRVGADTQYF
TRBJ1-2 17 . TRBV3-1 CASSQGIRGHQGNGYTF
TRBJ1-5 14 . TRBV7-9 CASSMDRGDQPQHF
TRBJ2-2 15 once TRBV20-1 CSVRGAGPYTGELFF
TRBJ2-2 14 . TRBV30 CAWRAGTTSGELFF
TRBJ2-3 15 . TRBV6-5 CASSYSGTAMNTQYF
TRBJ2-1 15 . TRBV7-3 CASSATLATYNEQFF
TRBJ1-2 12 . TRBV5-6 CASSPMHGGYTF
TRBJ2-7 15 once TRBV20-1 CSARLVSGGFYEQYF
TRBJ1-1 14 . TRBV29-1 CSVTGGFEHTEAFF
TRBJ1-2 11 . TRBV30 CAWSVTGTYTF
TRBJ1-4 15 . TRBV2 CASSERPGLGEKLFF
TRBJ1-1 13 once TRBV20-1 CSARVGANVEAFF
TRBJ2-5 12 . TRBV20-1 CSAPSGVETQYF
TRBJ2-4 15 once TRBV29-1 CSVVDRGLAKNIQYF
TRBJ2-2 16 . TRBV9 CASSVGAVPNTGELFF
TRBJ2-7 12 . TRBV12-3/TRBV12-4 CASSLIGNEQYF
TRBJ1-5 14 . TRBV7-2 CASSVRQGDQPQHF
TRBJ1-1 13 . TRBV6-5 CASGTGLNTEAFF
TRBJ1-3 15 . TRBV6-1 CASSEVTTTGNTIYF
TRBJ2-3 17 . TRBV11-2 CASSLDPSGGWTDTQYF
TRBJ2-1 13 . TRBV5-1 CASSYQTYNEQFF
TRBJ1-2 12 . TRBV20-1 CSAPGQVYGYTF
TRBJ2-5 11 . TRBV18 CASSPPGTQYF
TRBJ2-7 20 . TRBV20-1 CSAIPLRQGTWTVGVYEQYF
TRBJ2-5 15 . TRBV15 CATSRDSGYQETQYF
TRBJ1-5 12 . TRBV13 CASSGRQGVQHF
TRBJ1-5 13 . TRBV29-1 CSVGQASNQPQHF
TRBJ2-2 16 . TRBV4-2 CASSPYSGGNTGELFF
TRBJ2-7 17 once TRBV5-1 CASSLGLQAGLLYEQYF
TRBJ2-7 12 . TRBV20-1 CSVGSGAHEQYF
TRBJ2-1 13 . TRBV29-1 CSVDPTGGNEQFF
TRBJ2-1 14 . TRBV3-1 CASSPNRASNEQFF
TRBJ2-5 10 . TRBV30 CAWVGETQYF
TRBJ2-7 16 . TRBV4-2 CASSQDVGGRNYEQYF
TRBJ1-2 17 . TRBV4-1 CASSRDINRLPDDGYTF
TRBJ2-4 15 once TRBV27 CASSLRGNPQNIQYF
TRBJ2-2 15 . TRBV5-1 CASNQRGGDTGELFF
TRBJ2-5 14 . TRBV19 CASTPGTTQETQYF
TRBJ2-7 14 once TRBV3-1 CASRRTSGGGEQYF
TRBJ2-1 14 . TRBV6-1 CASSEARVGNEQFF
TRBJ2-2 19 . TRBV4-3 CASSQGVLRGGPNTGELFF
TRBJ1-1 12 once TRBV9 CASSVVGTEAFF